The 25 T cell receptor beta chains below all came from one sample that was sequenced in a study of cytomegalovirus exposure and HLA in healthy donors. The PCR made use of 60 Vbeta and 13 Jbeta primers. TCRdb's copy holds only in-frame clones and misses some; the assay was immunoSEQ multiplex PCR. In the table there are around 150,000 clones, about 80% of which are singletons. The specimen was PBMCs. The receptors were gathered from a man aged 35-49 years in good health and CMV-seropositive.

The rearrangement uses TRBV4-1 and TRBJ2-7; the D gene is possibly TRBD1 (5 bases). The CDR3 consists of 13 residues. CDR1 is MGHRA and CDR2 is YSYEKL in the germline V gene. V dropped 0 bases and J dropped 6 bases, with 9 bases sitting between them. The CDR3 DNA reads as TGCGCCAGCAGCCAAGATCAGGGTCGCGAGCAGTACTTC. Protein product: CASSQDQGREQYF.

This chain links TRBV28 with TRBJ2-1; TRBD2 aligns across 7 bases. There are 15 residues in the CDR3. V shed 7 bases, J shed 8 bases, and the junction held 14 bases outside the gene matches. Germline CDR1 MDHEN, CDR2 SYDVKM. The DNA for the CDR3 is TGTGCCAGCACTGTCGGGGGGAGGGCCGTAGATGAGCAGTTCTTC. Translated, it gives CASTVGGRAVDEQFF.

The CDR3: CASSTAGTGANEQFF. CDR3 nucleotides: TGTGCCAGCAGTACGGCCGGGACAGGAGCTAATGAGCAGTTCTTC. The rearrangement joins TRBV6-1 to TRBJ2-1; 8 bases fit TRBD1. The trim removed 5 bases at V and 7 bases at J, leaving 10 bases unmatched. The germline V gene encodes CDR1 MNHNS and CDR2 SASEGT. The CDR3 totals 15 residues.

This chain uses TRBV28 with TRBJ1-4, with a tentative D call TRBD1 (6 bases). CDR3 length: 13 amino acids. The ends were cut back, 7 bases at V and 8 bases at J, with 14 bases in the middle. CDR1 and CDR2 from the germline V gene are MDHEN and SYDVKM. CDR3 in DNA: TGTGCCAGCATGGGGGCCCTTGAAGAAAAACTGTTTTTT. Encoded protein: CASMGALEEKLFF.

The chain couples TRBV19 to TRBJ1-6; no clear D gene. Trimming took 5 bases from V and 10 from J, leaving 12 bases between them. This CDR3 region has 13 residues. Germline CDR1 and CDR2: LNHDA and SQIVND (reference sequence). The CDR3 loop reads CASSVGAGSPLHF. CDR3 nucleotides: TGTGCCAGTAGTGTGGGCGCGGGGTCACCCCTCCACTTT.

This clone was detected a few times. The chain carries TRBV2 and TRBJ2-5, with TRBD2 matching over 10 bases. The V gene's germline CDR1 is SNHLY and CDR2 FYNNEI. V shed 7 bases, J shed 7 bases, and the junction held 15 bases outside the gene matches. The CDR3 has 16 residues. CDR3 DNA: TGTGCCAGCACCGACACCCCAGCGGGAGGGCCGGGGACCCAGTACTTC. Its protein product is CASTDTPAGGPGTQYF.

V and J are TRBV27 and TRBJ2-7, with TRBD1 as a possible D gene (5 bases). The CDR3 is 15 residues long. The germline V gene has CDR1 MNHEY and CDR2 SMNVEV (reference sequence). The V end lost 4 bases, the J end lost 2 bases, and 15 bases lay between the germline ends. As DNA, the CDR3 is TGTGCCAGCAGTTCCCGGTGGACAAGCACCTACGAGCAGTACTTC. This gives the protein CASSSRWTSTYEQYF.

V usage is TRBV28 and J usage is TRBJ1-6, with unresolved D. CDR1 is MDHEN, CDR2 SYDVKM, per germline. V was shortened by 2 bases and J by 7 bases, with 15 bases between the two germline ends. There are 16 residues in the CDR3. DNA of the CDR3: TGTGCCAGCAGTTTAGGAGGGAGGAGTTGGAATTCACCCCTCCACTTT. Amino acid sequence: CASSLGGRSWNSPLHF.

In this sample, this clone turned up once. The J gene is TRBJ2-1, the V gene TRBV5-1; 8 nucleotides agree with TRBD1. V shed 2 bases and J 6 bases; nucleotides not matched to a gene: 7. The CDR3 extends over 15 amino acids. Per germline, CDR1 SGHRS and CDR2 YFSETQ. Here the CDR3 reads CASSLAGGQVNEQFF. CDR3 coding DNA: TGCGCCAGCAGCTTAGCAGGGGGCCAAGTCAATGAGCAGTTCTTC.

The count of this clone is one. The CDR3 DNA sequence: TGTGCCAGCAGTTACCAGAGTAACAGGGGAGACGAGCAGTACTTC. Amino acids: CASSYQSNRGDEQYF. The chain links TRBV6-6 to TRBJ2-7; 7 nucleotides align to TRBD1. Germline loops: CDR1 MNHNY, CDR2 SVGAGI (reference sequence). The CDR3 sequence is 15 residues long. The V segment lost 2 bases and the J segment 5 bases; nucleotides outside the gene matches: 9.

The chain links TRBV10-3 to TRBJ2-3, with TRBD1 matching over 7 bases. Trimming removed 5 bases from V and 6 bases from J; junction bases left unmatched: 8. This CDR3 is 14 amino acids long. CDR1 is ENHRY, CDR2 SYGVKD, per germline. Here the CDR3 reads CAISIQGSGDTQYF. Written as DNA, the CDR3 is TGTGCCATCAGTATACAGGGGAGTGGGGATACGCAGTATTTT.

The chain has TRBV30 and TRBJ1-3; D is ambiguous. V lost 0 bases and J lost 0, with 6 bases in between. CDR3 length: 14 amino acids. Germline CDR1 reads GTSNPN; CDR2 reads SVGIG (reference sequence). The CDR3 loop reads CAWSVRLSGNTIYF. CDR3 nucleotide sequence: TGTGCCTGGAGTGTACGACTCTCTGGAAACACCATATATTTT.

This chain uses TRBV27 with TRBJ2-1; TRBD2 matches 10 bases. CDR1 and CDR2 from the germline V gene are MNHEY and SMNVEV (reference sequence). With V trimmed by 6 bases and J by 0 bases, 8 bases remained unmatched. The CDR3 sequence is 17 residues long. The CDR3 DNA is TGTGCCAGCAGGGGAGGACTAGCGGACCCCTCCTACAATGAGCAGTTCTTC. It codes for CASRGGLADPSYNEQFF.

The chain joins TRBV7-8 to TRBJ1-1, with D possibly being TRBD1 (5 bases). Germline assignment: CDR1 SGHVS and CDR2 FQNEAQ. The germline V and J ends were trimmed by 5 bases and 3 bases, with 10 bases remaining between them. This CDR3 has 13 amino acids. The CDR3 bases are TGTGCCAGCAGCCCCGGCAGGGACACTGAAGCTTTCTTT. As protein: CASSPGRDTEAFF.

The gene calls are TRBV28 and TRBJ2-7; possible D gene TRBD2, 5 bases. Trimming removed 3 bases at V and 2 bases at J, with 11 bases between. Per the germline V gene, CDR1 is MDHEN and CDR2 is SYDVKM. This CDR3 region has 14 residues. The CDR3 DNA sequence: TGTGCCAGCAGTTTTCCCGGGATGCCCTACGAGCAGTACTTC. It specifies CASSFPGMPYEQYF.

The V gene is TRBV18, the J gene TRBJ1-4; a possible D gene is TRBD1 (6 bases). The CDR3 consists of 16 residues. V was cut by 4 bases and J by 4 bases, with 16 bases left in between. Germline assignment: CDR1 KGHSH and CDR2 LQKENI. CDR3 loop: CASSRSGRTDNEKLFF. The CDR3, as DNA: TGTGCCAGCTCACGGTCAGGCAGGACAGATAATGAAAAACTGTTTTTT. The entire variable domain, with the rest obtained from reference TRBV18 and TRBJ1-4, is as follows: NAGVMQNPRHLVRRRGQEARLRCSPMKGHSHVYWYRQLPEEGLKFMVYLQKENIIDESGMPKERFSAEFPKEGPSILRIQQVVRGDSAAYFCASSRSGRTDNEKLFFGSGTQLSVL.

The chain uses TRBV6-5 and TRBJ2-3; tentative D call: TRBD2 (6 bases). The CDR3 length is 13 residues. V was clipped by 8 bases and J by 4 bases, with 13 bases between them. From germline, CDR1 is MNHEY and CDR2 SVGAGI. The DNA of the CDR3 is TGTGCCAGCTATGTAGCGGAGGCAGATACGCAGTATTTT. Protein product: CASYVAEADTQYF.

The V gene is TRBV9, the J gene TRBJ2-6, with D unresolved. The germline V gene has CDR1 SGDLS and CDR2 YYNGEE. V was shortened by 3 bases and J by 0 bases, with 4 bases between the two germline ends. The CDR3 has 14 residues. The CDR3 here is CASSAISGANVLTF. CDR3 sequence (DNA): TGTGCCAGCAGCGCTATCTCTGGGGCCAACGTCCTGACTTTC.

V is TRBV7-3 and J is TRBJ2-3; 10 bases map to TRBD2. CDR1 is SGHTA and CDR2 is FQGTGA in the germline V gene. V was pared by 2 bases and J by 3 bases, with 5 bases of the junction left unmatched. The CDR3 spans 16 residues. The CDR3 region has the DNA TGTGCCAGCAGCTTACGTAGAGCGGGAGGGACAGATACGCAGTATTTT. It is translated as CASSLRRAGGTDTQYF.

This clone was seen just once. The rearrangement joins TRBV5-1 to TRBJ2-6, with D possibly being TRBD2 (6 bases). Germline assignment: CDR1 SGHRS and CDR2 YFSETQ. This CDR3 contains 16 residues. V dropped 4 bases and J dropped 1 base, with 12 bases sitting between them. The CDR3 DNA follows: TGCGCCAGCAGCCCGGACTATTGGTCTGGGGCCAACGTCCTGACTTTC. It yields the protein CASSPDYWSGANVLTF.

The J gene is TRBJ1-1, the V gene TRBV5-1; weak D call: TRBD1 (5 bases). The ends were cut back, 0 bases at V and 3 bases at J, with 12 bases in the middle. Germline CDR1 and CDR2: SGHRS and YFSETQ. The CDR3 loop spans 15 amino acids. CDR3 sequence (DNA): TGCGCCAGCAGCTTGGTAATCGGGGGGGACACTGAAGCTTTCTTT. Translating gives CASSLVIGGDTEAFF.

Here the CDR3 reads CASSFGGQNTEAFF. The CDR3 DNA reads as TGTGCCAGCAGCTTCGGGGGTCAGAACACTGAAGCTTTCTTT. The chain joins TRBV7-8 to TRBJ1-1; D possibly corresponds to TRBD1 (5 bases). Germline CDR1 and CDR2: SGHVS and FQNEAQ. The CDR3 has 14 amino acids. Trimming stripped 3 bases from V and 1 base from J, with 9 bases between.

Only a few counts were recorded for this clone. This chain's CDR3 is CSVLAGRQPQHF. DNA of the CDR3: TGCAGCGTTCTGGCAGGGAGGCAGCCCCAGCATTTT. The chain uses TRBV29-1 and TRBJ1-5; TRBD1 is a possible D gene (5 bases). CDR3 size: 12 residues. CDR1 is SQVTM, CDR2 ANQGSEA, per germline. V shed 5 bases and J shed 7 bases, with 12 bases lying between them.

The chain combines TRBV5-1 with TRBJ1-4; D is uncertain. The length of the CDR3 is 12 residues. The V gene lost 7 bases and the J gene lost 8 bases, with 12 bases spanning the gap. From germline, CDR1 is SGHRS and CDR2 YFSETQ. CDR3 sequence (DNA): TGCGCCAGCCGCGGGGAAGGGGAAAAACTGTTTTTT. This encodes CASRGEGEKLFF.

The chain uses TRBV14 and TRBJ2-7; no reliable D call. Trimming removed 1 base at V and 4 bases at J, with 8 bases between. The CDR3 contains 13 residues. Germline V CDR1 and CDR2: SGHDN, FVKESK. As DNA, the CDR3 is TGTGCCAGCAGCCAAGTAGTCCCTTACGAGCAGTACTTC. Protein: CASSQVVPYEQYF.